The entry that follows covers one T cell receptor (beta chain) sequence. This record comes from a study of blood T cell repertoires in COVID-19. Study-level background: There were acute and convalescent COVID-19 samples, and they came from the United States, Italy and Spain.

The data were produced by immunoSEQ multiplex PCR, yet TCRdb's version contains in-frame clones alone and is incomplete. The data hold roughly 81,000 clones, with roughly four fifths observed a single time. Germline V CDR1 and CDR2: SGHRS, YFSETQ. The CDR3 runs to 13 residues. Trimming stripped 8 bases from V and 4 bases from J, with 14 bases between. The origin of this receptor is a man aged 60-69 years with acute or convalescent COVID-19. Sequencing was carried out using peripheral blood. The chain combines TRBV5-1 with TRBJ2-3, with D maybe TRBD1 (6 bases). This CDR3 is CARDESGADTQYF. The CDR3 bases are TGCGCCAGGGACGAGTCAGGGGCAGATACGCAGTATTTT.